This T cell receptor (beta chain) is drawn from a study of shared clonotypes between healthy human individuals. This table comes from immunoSEQ multiplex PCR, and its TCRdb copy is limited to in-frame clones, with some not included. The table has about 590,000 clones, 95% seen once; the top ten hold around 0.11%. Positively selected for CCR7, the CD45RO-negative cells used as naive CD8 cells excluded terminally differentiated effector memory CD45RA+ cells. The CDR3 sequence is 16 residues long. Germline V gene sequence: CDR1 SQVTM, CDR2 ANQGSEA. The V gene end was trimmed by 1 base and the J gene end by 3 bases; junction bases not matched to a gene: 11.

The source of this sequence is a woman in her twenties or thirties in good health. Sequencing was carried out using naive CD8+ T cells sorted from blood. This rearrangement joins TRBV29-1 to TRBJ2-7, with 8 nucleotides matching TRBD2. The CDR3 reads CSVEVPRAGAFYEQYF. DNA for the CDR3: TGCAGCGTTGAAGTTCCTCGAGCGGGAGCTTTCTACGAGCAGTACTTC.